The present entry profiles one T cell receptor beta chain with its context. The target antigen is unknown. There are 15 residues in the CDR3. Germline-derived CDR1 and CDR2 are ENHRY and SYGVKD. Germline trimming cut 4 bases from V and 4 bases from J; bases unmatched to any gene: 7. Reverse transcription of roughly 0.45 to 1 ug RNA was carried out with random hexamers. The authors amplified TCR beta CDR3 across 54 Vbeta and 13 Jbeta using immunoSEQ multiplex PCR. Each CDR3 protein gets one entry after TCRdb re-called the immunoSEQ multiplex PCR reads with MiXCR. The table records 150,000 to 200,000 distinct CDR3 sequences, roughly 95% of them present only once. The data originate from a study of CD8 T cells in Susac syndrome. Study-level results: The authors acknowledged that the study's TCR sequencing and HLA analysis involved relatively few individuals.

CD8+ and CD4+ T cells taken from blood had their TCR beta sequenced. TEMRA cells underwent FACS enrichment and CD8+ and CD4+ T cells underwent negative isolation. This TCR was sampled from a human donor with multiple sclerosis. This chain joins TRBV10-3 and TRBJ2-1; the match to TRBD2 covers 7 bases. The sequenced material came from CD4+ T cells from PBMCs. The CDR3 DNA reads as TGTGCCATCAGTGCGCTAGCGGAGGGGTACAATGAGCAGTTCTTC. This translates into CAISALAEGYNEQFF.